This T cell receptor beta chain appears in the sequencing data of a study of blood T cell repertoires in COVID-19. Background on the study: Nucleic acid was either cDNA or gDNA, and it came from T cells, B-cell-depleted T cells, or PBMCs.

Data came from immunoSEQ multiplex PCR; TCRdb stores just in-frame clones and leaves some out. The repertoire holds 250,000 or so clones, with about nine tenths as singletons. This CDR3 spans 12 amino acids. V was cut by 3 bases and J by 7 bases, with 12 bases left in between. The germline CDR1 and CDR2 sequences are SQVTM and ANQGSEA. This chain joins TRBV29-1 and TRBJ1-2, with D unresolved. The clonotype comes from a man between 35 and 55 years old who had recovered from COVID-19. The sequencing input was PBMCs or T cells enriched from blood (not recorded which). CDR3 in amino acids: CSVEPLTLGYTF. CDR3 bases: TGCAGCGTTGAGCCACTAACTCTTGGCTACACCTTC.